The T cell receptor beta chain described here comes from a study of T cell clonality in common variable immunodeficiency. Study-wide points: Common variable immunodeficiency TCR beta sequences reportedly had fewer deletions and N-nucleotide insertions. Links between repertoire features and CVID complications were heterogeneity-limited.

About this clone itself: The antigen remains unidentified. The sequenced fragment ends 3 residues before the CDR3 boundary, so the rest is inferred from the germline J gene.

Germline loops: CDR1 SGHNT, CDR2 YENEEA. The CDR3 runs 14 residues. V was pared by 4 bases and J by 4 bases, with 6 bases of the junction left unmatched. For at least one year, all CVID subjects received replacement immunoglobulin. TCRdb keeps only in-frame clones here, not all; method: immunoSEQ multiplex PCR. The sample has some 34,000 clones, none seen only once; the top ten hold 6.5% to 8%. The TCR originated in a human donor with common variable immunodeficiency. The specimen sequenced was peripheral blood mononuclear cells. The V and J genes are TRBV11-3 and TRBJ2-7; the match to TRBD1 covers 8 bases. CDR3 DNA, as far as it was read: TGTGCCAGCAGCTCCGACAGGGGACAGTACGAG. Translating gives CASSSDRGQYE. The entire CDR3 protein reads CASSSDRGQYEQYF.